A few counts support the clone carrying this T cell receptor (beta chain). V was shortened by 2 bases and J by 4 bases, with 11 bases between the two germline ends. Germline V gene sequence: CDR1 SGHRS, CDR2 YFSETQ. The CDR3 runs 14 residues. The sample comes from a study of blood T cell repertoires in COVID-19. Study-wide background: Samples came from the United States, Italy and Spain, spanning acute and convalescent COVID-19. T cells, B-cell-depleted T cells, or PBMCs supplied cDNA or gDNA.

Methods used by the authors: The authors estimated nucleated cell counts from reference gene primer amplification. The assay was immunoSEQ multiplex PCR, and TCRdb's table has in-frame clones only and misses some. V and J calls and clone size are copied from that table; D and trimming were computed from the DNA. The data hold about 81,000 clones, with roughly four fifths observed a single time. The rearrangement joins TRBV5-1 to TRBJ2-3, with D perhaps matching TRBD2 (5 bases). The sample was peripheral blood. The clonotype comes from a human donor in a cohort sampled during active COVID-19. In DNA form, the CDR3 reads TGCGCCAGCAGCTTTAGCGCGCTGGCAGATACGCAGTATTTT. As protein: CASSFSALADTQYF.